These 22 T cell receptor beta chains were all obtained from the same sample, sequenced in a study of blood T cell repertoires in COVID-19. TCRdb's copy holds only in-frame clones and misses some; the assay was immunoSEQ multiplex PCR. The table has roughly 100,000 clones, around 83% seen once. Sequenced sample: peripheral blood. Receptors originate from a human donor in a cohort sampled during active COVID-19.

The chain has TRBV24-1 and TRBJ2-1, with 13 bases matching TRBD2. Trimming took 9 bases from V and 2 from J; bases not matched to a gene: 3. Germline V gene sequence: CDR1 KGHDR, CDR2 SFDVKD. CDR3 length: 15 residues. This chain's CDR3 is CATSTSGRAYNEQFF. The CDR3, as DNA: TGTGCCACCTCAACTAGCGGGAGGGCCTACAATGAGCAGTTCTTC.

V gene TRBV5-6 combines with J gene TRBJ2-5; D is perhaps TRBD2 (6 bases). CDR1 and CDR2 from the germline V gene are SGHDT and YYEEEE. The CDR3 runs to 17 residues. Trimming took off 0 bases at V and 7 bases at J, with 22 bases between the two ends. As DNA, the CDR3 is TGTGCCAGCAGCTTGGCCTCAGGAGGGGCCTTCCCCGGGACCCAGTACTTC. Its translation is CASSLASGGAFPGTQYF.

The count of this clone is one. The rearrangement links TRBV2 to TRBJ2-1; D might be TRBD2 (5 bases). The V end lost 7 bases, the J end lost 9 bases, and 16 bases lay between the germline ends. Germline-derived CDR1 and CDR2 are SNHLY and FYNNEI. CDR3 size: 13 residues. CDR3 sequence: CASNTLPGGEQFF. The CDR3 bases are TGTGCCAGCAATACCTTACCAGGAGGTGAGCAGTTCTTC.

This clone appeared a few times. The V gene is TRBV11-2, the J gene TRBJ2-7; 15 bases line up with TRBD2. The V and J ends lost 5 bases and 6 bases, in that order; junction bases with no gene match: 14. Per germline, CDR1 SGHAT and CDR2 FQNNGV. There are 18 residues in the CDR3. The CDR3 DNA reads TGTGCCAGCAGCGAACTGGGACTAGCGGGAGGATTGCGATCCGAGCAGTACTTC. Its translation is CASSELGLAGGLRSEQYF.

The CDR3 loop reads CASSFYGLTKPYNEQFF. The CDR3, as DNA: TGTGCCAGCAGCTTCTATGGACTCACAAAACCCTACAATGAGCAGTTCTTC. V usage is TRBV7-8 and J usage is TRBJ2-1; a weak D match, TRBD2 (5 bases). The ends were cut back, 3 bases at V and 2 bases at J, with 17 bases in the middle. The CDR3 runs 17 residues. Germline V gene lookup returns CDR1 SGHVS and CDR2 FQNEAQ. Full variable domain (rest looked up from reference TRBV7-8 and TRBJ2-1): GAGVSQSPRYKVAKRGQDVALRCDPISGHVSLFWYQQALGQGPEFLTYFQNEAQLDKSGLPSDRFFAERPEGSVSTLKIQRTQQEDSAVYLCASSFYGLTKPYNEQFFGPGTRLTVL.

The table lists this clone with a count of one. The chain links TRBV7-8 to TRBJ1-2, with D possibly being TRBD1 (6 bases). The CDR3 runs 13 residues. Germline V CDR1 and CDR2: SGHVS, FQNEAQ. V lost 4 bases to trimming and J lost 4 bases, with 10 bases between them. The DNA for the CDR3 is TGTGCCAGCAGCTCTCGACAGGCCTATGGCTACACCTTC. This codes for CASSSRQAYGYTF.

This chain joins TRBV7-9 and TRBJ2-5; 8 bases map to TRBD1. This CDR3 has 14 residues. Germline lookup yields CDR1 SEHNR and CDR2 FQNEAQ (reference sequence). V trimming: 5 bases; J trimming: 5 bases; junction bases outside the gene matches: 7. CDR3 bases: TGTGCCAGCAGCCCCCGGACAGGGTCCGAGACCCAGTACTTC. This gives the protein CASSPRTGSETQYF.

The chain is built from TRBV4-3 and TRBJ1-2; D might be TRBD1 (5 bases). CDR3 size: 15 residues. Germline V lookup: CDR1 LGHNA, CDR2 YSLEER. V lost 0 bases to trimming and J lost 3 bases, with 11 bases between them. DNA for the CDR3: TGCGCCAGCAGCCAAGAAGGCAGGGAGGACTATGGCTACACCTTC. Its translation is CASSQEGREDYGYTF.

The chain couples TRBV9 to TRBJ2-2; 11 bases are a match to TRBD2. The CDR3 has 16 residues. V lost 2 bases, J lost 7 bases, and 7 bases stayed unmatched. Germline V lookup: CDR1 SGDLS, CDR2 YYNGEE. The CDR3 region is CASSVFSGGANGELFF. CDR3 DNA: TGTGCCAGCAGCGTTTTTAGCGGGGGGGCAAACGGGGAGCTGTTTTTT.

The chain uses TRBV27 and TRBJ1-2, with a possible D match to TRBD1 (6 bases). The CDR3 sequence is 14 residues long. The germline V and J ends were trimmed by 5 bases and 2 bases, with 12 bases remaining between them. Germline lookup yields CDR1 MNHEY and CDR2 SMNVEV (reference sequence). CDR3 coding DNA: TGTGCCAGCAGTCTCAATCAGGGGAACTATGGCTACACCTTC. This codes for CASSLNQGNYGYTF.

The CDR3 is CASSLGLAGWNEQFF. The CDR3 DNA follows: TGTGCCAGCAGCTTAGGACTAGCGGGATGGAATGAGCAGTTCTTC. J is TRBJ2-1 and V is TRBV9; 12 bases match TRBD2. Trimming took 4 bases from V and 7 from J; bases not matched to a gene: 6. The germline CDR1 and CDR2 sequences are SGDLS and YYNGEE. The CDR3 consists of 15 residues.

The chain uses TRBV6-6 and TRBJ1-1, with D hard to call. Germline values: CDR1 MNHNY, CDR2 SVGAGI (reference sequence). This CDR3 comprises 13 residues. The V gene lost 1 base and the J gene lost 6 bases, with 9 bases spanning the gap. CDR3 nucleotide sequence: TGTGCCAGCAGTTACTTGGGTCGGGCTGAAGCTTTCTTT. It is translated as CASSYLGRAEAFF.

In its sample, this clone was seen once. The chain has TRBV9 and TRBJ2-1, with TRBD1 matching 7 bases. This CDR3 is built from 14 residues. The V gene's germline CDR1 is SGDLS and CDR2 YYNGEE. V gave up 2 bases and J gave up 9 bases; unmatched junction bases: 8. The CDR3 spells CASSVSRTGLEQFF. CDR3 sequence (DNA): TGTGCCAGCAGCGTCTCCCGGACAGGCCTTGAGCAGTTCTTC.

The chain's CDR3 is CASRQLYNEQFF. CDR3 nucleotides: TGTGCCAGCCGACAGCTTTACAATGAGCAGTTCTTC. V usage is TRBV5-8 and J usage is TRBJ2-1; tentatively, D is TRBD1 (5 bases). This CDR3 comprises 12 residues. The V gene's germline CDR1 is SGHTS and CDR2 YDEGEE. V lost 7 bases and J 4 bases, leaving 9 bases between the germline ends.

The chain joins TRBV19 to TRBJ2-2; 13 nucleotides line up with TRBD2. The CDR3 consists of 14 residues. J gave up 5 bases and V 6 bases, and 0 bases lay outside the gene matches. Looked up from germline, CDR1 is LNHDA and CDR2 is SQIVND (reference sequence). CDR3 nucleotides: TGTGCCAGTAGACTAGCGGGGGGGACCGGGGAGCTGTTTTTT. It yields the protein CASRLAGGTGELFF. The entire variable domain, with the rest obtained from reference TRBV19 and TRBJ2-2, is as follows: DGGITQSPKYLFRKEGQNVTLSCEQNLNHDAMYWYRQDPGQGLRLIYYSQIVNDFQKGDIAEGYSVSREKKESFPLTVTSAQKNPTAFYLCASRLAGGTGELFFGEGSRLTVL.

The gene calls are TRBV4-1 and TRBJ2-2; TRBD1 agrees at 8 bases. Trimming removed 5 bases from V and 4 bases from J; junction bases left unmatched: 15. This CDR3 contains 18 residues. CDR1 and CDR2 (germline): MGHRA, YSYEKL. The CDR3 DNA reads TGCGCCAGCAGCAAAGGGGATTACAGGGGGTCGGGCACCGGGGAGCTGTTTTTT. It encodes CASSKGDYRGSGTGELFF.

The CDR3 loop is CASRPAGSSSNGYTF. CDR3 nucleotides: TGTGCCAGCAGACCTGCCGGGAGCTCTAGCAATGGCTACACCTTC. The genes are TRBV28 and TRBJ1-2; no firm D call. Trimming took 6 bases from V and 6 from J, leaving 20 bases between them. Per germline, CDR1 MDHEN and CDR2 SYDVKM. This CDR3 spans 15 amino acids.

The chain employs TRBV28 and TRBJ1-1, with D unclear. The germline V gene has CDR1 MDHEN and CDR2 SYDVKM. Trimming took off 4 bases at V and 6 bases at J, with 9 bases between the two ends. This CDR3 comprises 12 residues. The CDR3 region has the DNA TGTGCCAGCAGTTCTTCTTCCGCTGAAGCTTTCTTT. Its translation is CASSSSSAEAFF.

The chain combines TRBV28 with TRBJ2-1; 11 positions agree with TRBD2. Germline V gene data show CDR1 as MDHEN and CDR2 as SYDVKM. Losses at the gene ends were 4 bases for V and 4 bases for J; bases not matched to a gene: 9. This CDR3 has 17 amino acids. The CDR3 DNA reads as TGTGCCAGCAGTTCCCGACTACTAGCGGGGGAGTACAATGAGCAGTTCTTC. This gives the protein CASSSRLLAGEYNEQFF.

The chain couples TRBV28 to TRBJ1-1; D remains ambiguous. V lost 6 bases and J 5 bases, leaving 16 bases between the germline ends. Per the germline V gene, CDR1 is MDHEN and CDR2 is SYDVKM. CDR3 length equals 14 residues. CDR3 sequence (DNA): TGTGCCAGCAGCCCCGGCGGGCAGCAAACTGAAGCTTTCTTT. Translation: CASSPGGQQTEAFF.

The genes are TRBV14 and TRBJ2-3, with D maybe TRBD2 (6 bases). V was pared by 3 bases and J by 4 bases, with 11 bases between. This CDR3 comprises 14 residues. CDR1 and CDR2 (germline): SGHDN, FVKESK. The CDR3 coding sequence is TGTGCCAGCAGCCACGGGGGAGGCGCAGATACGCAGTATTTT. Translating it yields CASSHGGGADTQYF.

The genes are TRBV30 and TRBJ1-3, with TRBD1 matching 7 bases. Germline CDR1 is GTSNPN and CDR2 is SVGIG (reference sequence). The CDR3 totals 10 residues. This CDR3 is CATGEDTIYF. CDR3 nucleotides: TGTGCAACAGGGGAAGACACCATATATTTT.